This is a list of T cell receptor beta chains from one sample in a study of OX40 agonist ivuxolimab in advanced cancers. TCRdb keeps only in-frame clones here, not all; method: immunoSEQ multiplex PCR. The sample consists of about 60,000 clones, 65% to 85% of them appearing once. The source was CD4+ or CD8+ T cells sorted from blood, collected in a trial of the OX40 agonist ivuxolimab. Receptor source: an adult with an advanced solid tumor such as melanoma, head and neck, liver or kidney cancer. CDR3s include the opening cysteine and the closing phenylalanine or tryptophan. Each record gives: D gene, V gene, J gene, CDR3 protein. The D gene is left open where the match is weak.

.,TRBV7-8,TRBJ2-7,CASSSRRLARAYEQYF
.,TRBV5-8,TRBJ2-5,CASSFLGGQETQYF
.,TRBV6-5,TRBJ1-3,CASRGVGRDGNTIYF
TRBD2,TRBV19,TRBJ2-5,CASSGEGRETQYF
.,TRBV7-8,TRBJ1-1,CASSLNRMNTEAFF
TRBD1,TRBV19,TRBJ1-5,CASSPGQDNQPQHF
.,TRBV5-1,TRBJ2-3,CASSLMDLDTQYF
.,TRBV14,TRBJ2-5,CASSRFKETQYF
.,TRBV9,TRBJ1-1,CASTRGGRNTEAFF
TRBD1,TRBV30,TRBJ1-6,CAWGKGQQNSPLHF
TRBD1,TRBV7-9,TRBJ2-1,CASRGQDWNEQFF
.,TRBV5-8,TRBJ2-1,CASSWAVAAPSYNEQFF
TRBD1,TRBV4-1,TRBJ1-4,CASSSTGFPNEKLFF
.,TRBV6-5,TRBJ2-3,CASVESLAADTQYF
TRBD2,TRBV30,TRBJ2-1,CAWSVLLGTSVYNEQFF
TRBD1,TRBV5-4,TRBJ2-6,CASSLAAGGWAGANVLTF
TRBD2,TRBV10-1,TRBJ2-2,CASSALAGDTGELFF
.,TRBV19,TRBJ1-4,CASSIAEGVKLFF
.,TRBV5-1,TRBJ1-4,CASSLGSGEKLFF
.,TRBV5-4,TRBJ1-6,CASSLWGNGVNSPLHF
.,TRBV5-4,TRBJ1-1,CASSSGRGYTEAFF
.,TRBV18,TRBJ1-6,CASSALRAADNSPLHF
.,TRBV7-6,TRBJ2-7,CASSPGTGTYEQYF
.,TRBV19,TRBJ2-3,CASSTQGGTDTQYF
.,TRBV19,TRBJ1-5,CASMRQNYGQPQHF
.,TRBV7-7,TRBJ2-3,CASSPGLDTDTQYF
TRBD1,TRBV28,TRBJ1-2,CASSPPDRRYGYTF
.,TRBV27,TRBJ2-3,CASSLSQGMGVDTQYF
.,TRBV5-1,TRBJ1-1,CASSLPGLEAFF
.,TRBV7-7,TRBJ2-1,CASSLGQGGYNEQFF
TRBD1,TRBV5-1,TRBJ2-3,CASSQDRAMTDTQYF
TRBD1,TRBV7-9,TRBJ1-4,CASSLPRGTGGYTNEKLFF
.,TRBV19,TRBJ1-3,CASSTLGSYSGNTIYF
.,TRBV11-2,TRBJ2-1,CASSLVGNEQFF
.,TRBV2,TRBJ2-3,CASSRTLGGANTQYF
.,TRBV4-1,TRBJ2-5,CASSQDRKGETQYF
.,TRBV7-9,TRBJ2-7,CASSLGTADEQYF
.,TRBV7-8,TRBJ1-5,CASSLGSGFDNQPQHF
.,TRBV16,TRBJ1-5,CASSHRQFNQPQHF
.,TRBV5-4,TRBJ1-1,CASSLVDSPEAFF
.,TRBV19,TRBJ1-5,CASSIGPEQPQHF
TRBD2,TRBV7-8,TRBJ2-3,CASSLGGRGIADTQYF
.,TRBV5-1,TRBJ2-3,CASSLVREGTDTQYF
.,TRBV30,TRBJ2-7,CAWGKGTFEQYF
TRBD1,TRBV5-1,TRBJ1-1,CASSLVGTGGQGNTEAFF
.,TRBV5-8,TRBJ2-5,CASSLYIQETQYF
TRBD2,TRBV7-6,TRBJ2-7,CASSLVGVPAGVSSYEQYF
TRBD1,TRBV5-1,TRBJ2-5,CASSSSDRARETQYF
TRBD1,TRBV4-2,TRBJ2-7,CASSLTGTAHEQYF
.,TRBV7-8,TRBJ1-1,CASSLGTRGQHMNTEAFF
TRBD2,TRBV11-2,TRBJ2-3,CASSTGTNAQYF
.,TRBV5-1,TRBJ1-4,CASSFGQPNEKLFF